This T cell receptor (beta chain) was recorded in a study of T cells in Graves' hyperthyroidism and ophthalmopathy. For the study at large: Blood was drawn when the patient was first diagnosed and still untreated.

It was RNA transcripts that yielded the amplified TCR beta CDR3 regions. HTBI primers were employed in a first-round RT-PCR of the TCR CDR3. TCRdb fed the multiplex PCR reads into MiXCR, producing one record per CDR3 protein. The table lists 530,000 or so distinct CDR3 sequences, roughly a sixth of them singletons. Concerning this clonotype itself: A single base separates this from a much larger clone, so it may be a read error.

A patient was excluded if there was uncontrolled infection, other autoimmune disease, pregnancy or lactation. In making diagnoses, clinical symptoms, serum thyroxine and TRAb, thyroid ultrasound and orbital computed tomography were all used. An approximately 10 ml volume of fresh peripheral blood provided the PBMCs. The TCR originated in a young woman with Graves' ophthalmopathy. Sequenced sample: blood.

The CDR3 nucleotides are TGTGCCAGCAGGAAGAGCTCCTACGAGCAGTGCTTC. Translated: CASRKSSYEQCF. The chain employs TRBV12-3 or TRBV12-4 and TRBJ2-7; D unresolved. CDR3 size: 12 residues.